This TCR beta chain is drawn from a study of OX40 agonist ivuxolimab in advanced cancers. The V end was cut by 0 bases, the J end by 4 bases, with 7 bases between. Germline V CDR1 and CDR2: SGHVS, FQNEAQ. CDR3 size: 14 residues. Assay used: immunoSEQ multiplex PCR; TCRdb lists only in-frame clones, some missing. Here the sample spans some 50,000 clones, approximately 87% being singletons. The specimen comprised CD4+ or CD8+ T cells sorted from blood, sampled in a trial of the OX40 agonist ivuxolimab. This TCR derives from an adult with an advanced solid tumor such as melanoma, head and neck, liver or kidney cancer. The chain is built from TRBV7-8 and TRBJ1-3; D ambiguous. DNA of the CDR3: TGTGCCAGCAGCTTAGCTGGAGGCGGAAACACCATATATTTT. It translates to CASSLAGGGNTIYF.